A selection of T cell receptor beta chains follows, all from one sample in a study of blood T cell repertoires in COVID-19. Libraries were prepared by immunoSEQ multiplex PCR; TCRdb keeps only in-frame clonotypes and omits some of them. The data show fewer than 250,000 clones, over 70% seen once. The specimen sequenced was peripheral blood. Every receptor here comes from a woman aged 50 to 60 with acute or convalescent COVID-19. The CDR3 runs from the conserved cysteine through the conserved F or W. A D gene is named only where the DNA matches it firmly. Rows may omit the clone size; those that give it use once, few, many or a size class.

D gene	V gene	J gene	clone size	CDR3 protein	CDR3 DNA
TRBD2	TRBV6-5	TRBJ2-1	.	CASSYGLAGRNEQFF	TGTGCCAGCAGTTACGGGCTAGCGGGGAGAAATGAGCAGTTCTTC
TRBD1	TRBV4-2	TRBJ2-1	few	CASSLGQGGVDEQFF	TGTGCCAGCAGCCTTGGACAGGGGGGCGTCGATGAGCAGTTCTTC
.	TRBV18	TRBJ1-2	.	CASSPTGMDYGYTF	TGTGCCAGCTCACCTACAGGGATGGACTATGGCTACACCTTC
.	TRBV7-3	TRBJ1-6	few	CASSPRMDGSPLHF	TGTGCCAGCAGCCCCAGGATGGATGGTTCACCCCTCCACTTT
TRBD2	TRBV7-2	TRBJ2-3	.	CASSLVRGGDTQYF	TGTGCCAGCAGCTTGGTACGGGGGGGAGATACGCAGTATTTT
.	TRBV30	TRBJ1-2	.	CAWSDTGIGGYTF	TGTGCCTGGAGTGATACAGGAATCGGGGGCTACACCTTC
TRBD2	TRBV5-4	TRBJ2-1	once	CASSDLTSGKGRNEQFF	TGTGCCAGCAGCGATCTAACTAGCGGGAAGGGGCGGAATGAGCAGTTCTTC
TRBD1	TRBV6-5	TRBJ1-2	.	CASSYINSGQGGGYTF	TGTGCCAGCAGTTACATTAATTCGGGACAGGGTGGTGGCTACACCTTC
.	TRBV5-8	TRBJ1-1	once	CASTPRSEAFF	TGTGCCAGCACCCCGCGGTCTGAAGCTTTCTTT
TRBD1	TRBV25-1	TRBJ1-1	.	CASSVSGGYRAFF	TGTGCCAGCAGTGTGTCAGGGGGCTATAGAGCTTTCTTT
TRBD2	TRBV9	TRBJ2-5	.	CASSVGAGEETQYF	TGTGCCAGCAGCGTAGGAGCGGGAGAAGAGACCCAGTACTTC
TRBD2	TRBV5-4	TRBJ2-2	few	CASSSPGGGPSTGELFF	TGTGCCAGCAGCTCTCCTGGGGGAGGGCCCAGCACCGGGGAGCTGTTTTTT
TRBD1	TRBV5-5	TRBJ1-5	.	CASSKDPGGDQPQHF	TGTGCCAGCAGCAAAGATCCAGGGGGCGATCAGCCCCAGCATTTT
TRBD1	TRBV18	TRBJ2-4	.	CASSSVPGQGNIQYF	TGTGCCAGCTCAAGTGTTCCGGGACAGGGAAACATTCAGTACTTC
TRBD2	TRBV24-1	TRBJ2-5	.	CATSEAGGNQETQYF	TGTGCCACCAGTGAGGCGGGGGGGAACCAAGAGACCCAGTACTTC
TRBD2	TRBV4-1	TRBJ2-3	.	CASSPRTSETDTQYF	TGCGCCAGCAGCCCGAGGACTAGCGAGACAGATACGCAGTATTTT
.	TRBV29-1	TRBJ2-3	.	CSVVGSGFTDTQYF	TGCAGCGTTGTAGGTAGCGGATTCACAGATACGCAGTATTTT
TRBD1	TRBV5-1	TRBJ1-2	few	CANNMDRGFYGYTF	TGCGCCAACAATATGGACAGGGGTTTTTATGGCTACACCTTC